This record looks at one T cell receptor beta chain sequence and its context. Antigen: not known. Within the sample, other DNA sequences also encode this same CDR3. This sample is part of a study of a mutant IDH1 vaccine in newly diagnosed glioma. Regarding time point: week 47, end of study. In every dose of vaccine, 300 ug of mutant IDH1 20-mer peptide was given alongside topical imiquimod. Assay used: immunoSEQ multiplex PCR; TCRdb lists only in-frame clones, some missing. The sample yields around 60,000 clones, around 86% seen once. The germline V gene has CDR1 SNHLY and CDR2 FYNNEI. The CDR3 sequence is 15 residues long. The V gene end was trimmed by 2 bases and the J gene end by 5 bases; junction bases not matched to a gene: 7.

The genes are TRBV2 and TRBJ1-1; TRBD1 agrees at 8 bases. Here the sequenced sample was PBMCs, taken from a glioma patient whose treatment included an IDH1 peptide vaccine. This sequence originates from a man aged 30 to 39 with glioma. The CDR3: CASSENRGTSTEAFF. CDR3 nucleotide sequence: TGTGCCAGCAGTGAAAACAGGGGGACATCAACTGAAGCTTTCTTT.